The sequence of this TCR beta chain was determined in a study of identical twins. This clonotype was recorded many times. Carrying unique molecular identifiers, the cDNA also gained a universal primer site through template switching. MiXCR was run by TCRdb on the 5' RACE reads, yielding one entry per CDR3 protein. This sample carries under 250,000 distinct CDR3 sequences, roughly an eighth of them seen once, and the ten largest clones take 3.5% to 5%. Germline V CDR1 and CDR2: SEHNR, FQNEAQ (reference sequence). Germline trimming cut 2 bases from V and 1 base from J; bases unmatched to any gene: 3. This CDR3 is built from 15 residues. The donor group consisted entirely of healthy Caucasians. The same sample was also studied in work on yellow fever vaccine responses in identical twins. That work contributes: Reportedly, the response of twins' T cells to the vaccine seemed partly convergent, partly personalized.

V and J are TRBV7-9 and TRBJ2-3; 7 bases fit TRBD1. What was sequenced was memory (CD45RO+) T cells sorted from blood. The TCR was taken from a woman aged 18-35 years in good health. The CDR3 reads CASSLQGVGTDTQYF. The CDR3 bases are TGTGCCAGCAGCTTACAGGGGGTTGGCACAGATACGCAGTATTTT.